The sequence of this T cell receptor beta chain was determined in a study of blood T cell repertoires in COVID-19. Study summary: Acute and convalescent COVID-19 samples came from the United States, Italy and Spain.

Germline V gives CDR1 SGHVS, CDR2 FNYEAQ. This CDR3 spans 13 amino acids. The V end lost 6 bases, the J end lost 6 bases, and 12 bases lay between the germline ends. Only in-frame clones appear in the TCRdb table, and some are missing; sequencing was by immunoSEQ multiplex PCR. The table records about 230,000 clones, 84% of them present only once. This clone was picked up one time. This sequence joins TRBV7-6 and TRBJ2-1, with D unresolved. The sample comprised peripheral blood. The clonotype originates from a man aged 50 to 59 with active or convalescent COVID-19. The CDR3 protein is CASSSPPGNEQFF. CDR3 in DNA: TGTGCCAGCAGTTCTCCCCCCGGCAATGAGCAGTTCTTC.